Below, 12 T cell receptor beta chains from the same sample are listed, as sequenced in a study of blood T cell repertoires in COVID-19. Sequencing was performed with immunoSEQ multiplex PCR; in TCRdb, only in-frame clones are kept and a portion is missing. The sample has hundreds of thousands of clones, over 65% seen once. Specimen: peripheral blood. The receptors originated from a woman aged 80 or over with acute or convalescent COVID-19.

This clone was counted only a few times. This chain connects TRBV7-2 to TRBJ1-5; 8 nucleotides align to TRBD1. Germline CDR1 SGHTA, CDR2 FQGNSA. V lost 5 bases and J lost 7; bases outside the gene matches: 10. This CDR3 comprises 15 residues. DNA of the CDR3: TGTGCCAGCAGCCCGGGCGGCAGGGGGCAACAGCCCCAGCATTTT. Its protein product is CASSPGGRGQQPQHF.

The CDR3 reads CASSLRGSGGAETQYF. In DNA, the CDR3 is TGTGCCAGCAGCTTAAGAGGGAGCGGGGGGGCGGAGACCCAGTACTTC. This chain links TRBV7-3 with TRBJ2-5; 10 bases are shared with TRBD2. The CDR3 extends over 16 amino acids. J gave up 5 bases and V 1 base, and 7 bases lay outside the gene matches. From germline, CDR1 is SGHTA and CDR2 FQGTGA.

This clone was picked up a small number of times. V is TRBV4-1 and J is TRBJ2-3, with D unresolved. The CDR3 is 12 residues long. V dropped 1 base and J dropped 6 bases, with 5 bases sitting between them. Germline V lookup: CDR1 MGHRA, CDR2 YSYEKL. Written as DNA, the CDR3 is TGCGCCAGCAGCCAAGCCCAGGATACGCAGTATTTT. It is translated as CASSQAQDTQYF.

The gene calls are TRBV5-4 and TRBJ2-7, with TRBD2 identical over 15 bases. The CDR3 sequence is 16 residues long. Germline-derived CDR1 and CDR2 are SGHNT and YYREEE (reference sequence). V was clipped by 4 bases and J by 3 bases; unmatched bases: 5. The CDR3 sequence is CASSTGLAGGFYEQYF. The CDR3 DNA is TGTGCCAGCAGCACAGGACTAGCGGGAGGGTTCTACGAGCAGTACTTC.

The table lists this clone with a count of one. This rearrangement joins TRBV5-1 to TRBJ2-1; possible D gene TRBD2, 7 bases. V gave up 0 bases and J gave up 4 bases, with 14 bases separating them. The CDR3 totals 16 residues. Germline V gives CDR1 SGHRS, CDR2 YFSETQ. The CDR3 sequence: CASSLDTGGPYNEQFF. CDR3 bases: TGCGCCAGCAGCTTGGATACCGGGGGGCCTTACAATGAGCAGTTCTTC.

The V gene is TRBV10-2, the J gene TRBJ1-2; D possibly corresponds to TRBD1 (6 bases). The CDR3 consists of 17 residues. Per the germline V gene, CDR1 is WSHSY and CDR2 is SAAADI. V dropped 0 bases and J dropped 2 bases, with 16 bases sitting between them. This CDR3 is CASSESRQGGKNYGYTF. The DNA of the CDR3 is TGCGCCAGCAGTGAGTCGCGTCAAGGGGGAAAAAACTATGGCTACACCTTC.

V and J are TRBV19 and TRBJ2-3; D is perhaps TRBD1 (6 bases). The V and J ends lost 2 bases and 4 bases respectively, with 19 bases between them. The CDR3 is 17 amino acids. Looked up from germline, CDR1 is LNHDA and CDR2 is SQIVND (reference sequence). The CDR3 sequence: CASSISPSGHQPDTQYF. The CDR3 coding sequence is TGTGCCAGTAGTATATCTCCATCGGGACACCAACCAGATACGCAGTATTTT.

The rearrangement joins TRBV5-4 to TRBJ1-5; 9 nucleotides align to TRBD1. Germline CDR1 is SGHNT and CDR2 is YYREEE (reference sequence). With V trimmed by 3 bases and J by 2 bases, 6 bases remained unmatched. This CDR3 region has 16 residues. DNA for the CDR3: TGTGCCAGCAGCTCCGGGACAGGGCTGGGCAATCAGCCCCAGCATTTT. It codes for CASSSGTGLGNQPQHF.

J is TRBJ2-1 and V is TRBV10-3; 12 positions match TRBD2. The CDR3 totals 14 residues. V was clipped by 2 bases and J by 9 bases; unmatched bases: 2. CDR1 ENHRY and CDR2 SYGVKD come from the germline V gene. DNA for the CDR3: TGTGCCATCAGTGAGGGGACTAGCGGGTTTGAGCAGTTCTTC. This gives the protein CAISEGTSGFEQFF.

The J gene is TRBJ2-1, the V gene TRBV14; possibly TRBD1 for D (5 bases). This CDR3 is 14 amino acids long. V lost 5 bases to trimming and J lost 12 bases, with 20 bases between them. Germline CDR1 is SGHDN and CDR2 is FVKESK. CDR3 sequence (DNA): TGTGCCAGCAGCAGACAGATAAAGGGTGTCGGGCAGTTCTTC. It specifies CASSRQIKGVGQFF.

The chain carries TRBV18 and TRBJ2-7; D not resolved. Germline V CDR1 and CDR2: KGHSH, LQKENI. The ends were cut back, 2 bases at V and 2 bases at J, with 13 bases in the middle. This CDR3 comprises 15 residues. CDR3 sequence reads: CASSPAVSGTYEQYF. The DNA of the CDR3 is TGTGCCAGCTCACCAGCGGTATCCGGTACCTACGAGCAGTACTTC.

The V and J genes are TRBV3-1 (or the pseudogene TRBV3-2) and TRBJ2-7; 10 nucleotides match TRBD1. This CDR3 spans 15 amino acids. Germline values: CDR1 LGHDT, CDR2 YNNKEL (reference sequence). The V and J ends lost 4 bases and 3 bases, in that order; junction bases with no gene match: 6. In DNA, the CDR3 is TGTGCCAGCAGCCGCGGACAGGGGGGCAGCTACGAGCAGTACTTC. Its translation: CASSRGQGGSYEQYF.